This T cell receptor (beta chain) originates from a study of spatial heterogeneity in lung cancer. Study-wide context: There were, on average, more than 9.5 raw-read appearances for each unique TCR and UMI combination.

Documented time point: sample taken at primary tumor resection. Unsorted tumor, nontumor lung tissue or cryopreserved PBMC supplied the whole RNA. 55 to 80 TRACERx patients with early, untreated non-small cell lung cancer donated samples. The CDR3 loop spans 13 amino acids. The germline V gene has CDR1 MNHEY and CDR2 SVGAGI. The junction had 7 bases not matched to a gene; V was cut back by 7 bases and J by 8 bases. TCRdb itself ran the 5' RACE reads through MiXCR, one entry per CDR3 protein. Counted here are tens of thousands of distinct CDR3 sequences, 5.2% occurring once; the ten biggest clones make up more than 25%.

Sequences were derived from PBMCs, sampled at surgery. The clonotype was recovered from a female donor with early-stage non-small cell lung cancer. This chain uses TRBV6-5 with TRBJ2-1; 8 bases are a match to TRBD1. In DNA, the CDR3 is TGTGCCAGCACCGGACAGGGTAAGGATGAGCAGTTCTTC. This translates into CASTGQGKDEQFF.